This TCR beta chain originates from a study of response to subunit inactivated influenza vaccine. Only a few counts were recorded for this clonotype. The target antigen is unknown. From the RT-PCR reads, TCRdb called clonotypes with MiXCR, one entry per CDR3 protein. Of 500,000 to 600,000 distinct CDR3 sequences in the sample, approximately 7.7% were seen once. Study outcomes and limitations: It was suggested by the authors that few new T cells are recruited by each seasonal influenza vaccination.

V lost 6 bases to trimming and J lost 7 bases; unmatched junction nucleotides: 0. The CDR3 consists of 11 residues. The origin of this receptor is a man between 50 and 75 years old who received an inactivated influenza vaccine. The chain uses TRBV12-3 or TRBV12-4 and TRBJ2-1; 7 bases fit TRBD1. The sequencing here drew on PBMCs from blood, taken around 25 months after vaccination. The CDR3 bases are TGTGCCAGCAGGACAGGGAATGAGCAGTTCTTC. It is translated as CASRTGNEQFF.